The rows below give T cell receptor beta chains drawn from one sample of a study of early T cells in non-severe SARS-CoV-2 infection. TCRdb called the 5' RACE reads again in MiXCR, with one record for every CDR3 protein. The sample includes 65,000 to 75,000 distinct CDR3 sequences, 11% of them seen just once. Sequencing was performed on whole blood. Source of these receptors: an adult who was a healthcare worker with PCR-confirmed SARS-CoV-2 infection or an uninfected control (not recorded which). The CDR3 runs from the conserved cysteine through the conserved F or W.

CDR3: CATSDGGRGNIQYF
V: TRBV24-1
J: TRBJ2-4

CDR3: CASSSGLSDTQYF
V: TRBV6-1
J: TRBJ2-3

CDR3: CASSLGSFGRTKGEKLFF
V: TRBV28
J: TRBJ1-4

CDR3: CASSLEGAPAYGYTF
V: TRBV27
J: TRBJ1-2

CDR3: CASSLEAQGVSGANVLTF
V: TRBV5-1
J: TRBJ2-6

CDR3: CSARDATINTEAFF
V: TRBV20-1
J: TRBJ1-1

CDR3: CASSVGLTDTQYF
V: TRBV9
J: TRBJ2-3

CDR3: CASSAAPGRSSYNEQFF
V: TRBV25-1
J: TRBJ2-1

CDR3: CSVDAAGLGNTEAFF
V: TRBV29-1
J: TRBJ1-1

CDR3: CAIRDPSEDEQYF
V: TRBV10-3
J: TRBJ2-7

CDR3: CASSLRTDSEAFF
V: TRBV7-9
J: TRBJ1-1

CDR3: CSAPAGYSRNEQFF
V: TRBV20-1
J: TRBJ2-1

CDR3: CASSYSTVGPRSVNTEAFF
V: TRBV6-5
J: TRBJ1-1

CDR3: CASRTGGSIYEQYF
V: TRBV28
J: TRBJ2-7

CDR3: CASSFDQGRFF
V: TRBV5-1
J: TRBJ2-1

CDR3: CSATGGKQFF
V: TRBV20-1
J: TRBJ2-1

CDR3: CASSTPRTGGDEQFF
V: TRBV4-1
J: TRBJ2-1

CDR3: CSVVLPPGANVLTF
V: TRBV29-1
J: TRBJ2-6

CDR3: CASSEPGHTEAFF
V: TRBV6-1
J: TRBJ1-1

CDR3: CASKPPGSYNEQFF
V: TRBV7-8
J: TRBJ2-1

CDR3: CASSLAGGYLTEAFF
V: TRBV11-2
J: TRBJ1-1

CDR3: CASSPKVGPQFF
V: TRBV7-2
J: TRBJ2-1

CDR3: CASSWDRGNNEQFF
V: TRBV5-1
J: TRBJ2-1

CDR3: CSASRSAGNTEAFF
V: TRBV20-1
J: TRBJ1-1

CDR3: CASSLAGGPRNEQFF
V: TRBV7-3
J: TRBJ2-1

CDR3: CASLGGTGELFF
V: TRBV30
J: TRBJ2-2

CDR3: CSVADSGNTIYF
V: TRBV29-1
J: TRBJ1-3

CDR3: CASIGTGGYEQYF
V: TRBV6-2/TRBV6-3
J: TRBJ2-7

CDR3: CAISESPGVTEAFF
V: TRBV10-3
J: TRBJ1-1

CDR3: CASSPRQLDYEQYF
V: TRBV7-8
J: TRBJ2-7

CDR3: CASSPPVPYEQYF
V: TRBV18
J: TRBJ2-7

CDR3: CASSSLAGAFSYEQYF
V: TRBV11-2
J: TRBJ2-7

CDR3: CASSLAESSTDTQYF
V: TRBV5-1
J: TRBJ2-3

CDR3: CSVDLTSGAPGTYEQYF
V: TRBV29-1
J: TRBJ2-7

CDR3: CASSPGWSTEAFF
V: TRBV7-3
J: TRBJ1-1

CDR3: CASSKAAGGLNNEQFF
V: TRBV21-1
J: TRBJ2-1

CDR3: CASRGQGNSNQPQHF
V: TRBV12-3/TRBV12-4
J: TRBJ1-5

CDR3: CASSLVASGRSIQETQYF
V: TRBV5-1
J: TRBJ2-5

CDR3: CASSPGGNYEQYF
V: TRBV7-2
J: TRBJ2-7

CDR3: CASSYSTGPRFQETQYF
V: TRBV6-6
J: TRBJ2-5

CDR3: CASSLTNKGIQYF
V: TRBV11-2
J: TRBJ2-4

CDR3: CASITAAGSNQPQHF
V: TRBV28
J: TRBJ1-5

CDR3: CASSVRSSGYNEQFF
V: TRBV9
J: TRBJ2-1

CDR3: CASSPPVGDGNQPQHF
V: TRBV6-1
J: TRBJ1-5

CDR3: CSVEDPIRLGGDTYNEQFF
V: TRBV29-1
J: TRBJ2-1